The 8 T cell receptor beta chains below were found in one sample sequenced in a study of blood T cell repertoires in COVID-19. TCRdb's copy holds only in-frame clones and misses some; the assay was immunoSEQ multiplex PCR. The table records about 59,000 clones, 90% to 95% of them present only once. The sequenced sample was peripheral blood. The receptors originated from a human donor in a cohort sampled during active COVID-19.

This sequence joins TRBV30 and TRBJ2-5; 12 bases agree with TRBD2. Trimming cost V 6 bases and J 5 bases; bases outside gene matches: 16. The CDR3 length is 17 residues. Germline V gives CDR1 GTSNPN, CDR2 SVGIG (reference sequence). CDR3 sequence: CACPGESSGRVRETQYF. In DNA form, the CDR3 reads TGTGCCTGCCCAGGGGAATCTAGCGGGAGGGTACGGGAGACCCAGTACTTC. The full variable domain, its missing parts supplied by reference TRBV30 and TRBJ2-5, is SQTIHQWPATLVQPVGSPLSLECTVEGTSNPNLYWYRQAAGRGLQLLFYSVGIGQISSEVPQNLSASRPQDRQFILSSKKLLLSDSGFYLCACPGESSGRVRETQYFGPGTRLLVL.

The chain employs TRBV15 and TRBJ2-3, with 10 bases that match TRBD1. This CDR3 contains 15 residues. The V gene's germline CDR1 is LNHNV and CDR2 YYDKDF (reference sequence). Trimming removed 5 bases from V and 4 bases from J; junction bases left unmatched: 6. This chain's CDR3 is CATSGQGEGADTQYF. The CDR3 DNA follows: TGTGCCACCAGCGGACAGGGGGAAGGGGCAGATACGCAGTATTTT.

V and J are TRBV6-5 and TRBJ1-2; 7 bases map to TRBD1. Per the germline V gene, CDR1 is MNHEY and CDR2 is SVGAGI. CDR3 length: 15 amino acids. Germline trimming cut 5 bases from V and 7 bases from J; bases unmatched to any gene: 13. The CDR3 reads CASSPFPTGLFGYTF. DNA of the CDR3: TGTGCCAGCAGTCCGTTTCCGACAGGGTTGTTTGGCTACACCTTC.

CDR3 DNA sequence: TGTGCCAGCAGTTCGACCATGGGATCCGTAGCGGGAGGGCTGAATGAGCAGTTCTTC. Translating it yields CASSSTMGSVAGGLNEQFF. The chain links TRBV28 to TRBJ2-1, with 11 bases lining up with TRBD2. The CDR3 runs 19 residues. V shed 4 bases, J shed 7 bases, and the junction held 18 bases outside the gene matches. Germline CDR1 MDHEN, CDR2 SYDVKM.

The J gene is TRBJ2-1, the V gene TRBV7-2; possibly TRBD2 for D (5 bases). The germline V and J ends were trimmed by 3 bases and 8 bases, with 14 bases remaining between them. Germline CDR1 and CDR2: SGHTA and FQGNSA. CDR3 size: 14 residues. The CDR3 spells CASSFLGVGDEQFF. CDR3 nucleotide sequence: TGTGCCAGCAGCTTCCTCGGGGTTGGCGATGAGCAGTTCTTC.

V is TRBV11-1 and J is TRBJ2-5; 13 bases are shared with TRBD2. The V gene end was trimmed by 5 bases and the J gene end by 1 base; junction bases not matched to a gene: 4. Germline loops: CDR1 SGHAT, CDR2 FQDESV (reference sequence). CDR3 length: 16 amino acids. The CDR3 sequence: CASSLGLAGLQETQYF. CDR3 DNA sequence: TGTGCCAGCAGCCTGGGACTAGCGGGGCTCCAAGAGACCCAGTACTTC.

CDR3 coding DNA: TGTGCCAGCAGCTTAGGGGGCATCTATGGCTACACCTTC. Translation: CASSLGGIYGYTF. This chain uses TRBV7-9 with TRBJ1-2; D might be TRBD1 (5 bases). CDR1 SEHNR and CDR2 FQNEAQ come from the germline V gene (reference sequence). CDR3 length: 13 residues. The V end lost 1 base, the J end lost 4 bases, and 7 bases lay between the germline ends.

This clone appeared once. The CDR3 reads CASTQTRTGVGANVLTF. Written as DNA, the CDR3 is TGCGCCAGCACCCAAACTCGGACAGGGGTCGGGGCCAACGTCCTGACTTTC. The chain is built from TRBV23-1 and TRBJ2-6; the match to TRBD1 covers 9 bases. TRBV23-1 is assigned to the ORF class and has an uncertain function. There are 17 residues in the CDR3. The ends lost 7 bases at V and 4 bases at J; junction bases unmatched: 11.